The clone carrying this TCR beta chain was recorded a few times. Its antigen is not known. CDR3 size: 17 residues. Per germline, CDR1 DFQATT and CDR2 SNEGSKA (reference sequence). V gave up 0 bases and J gave up 5 bases; unmatched junction bases: 13. MiXCR was run by TCRdb on the 5' RACE reads, yielding one entry per CDR3 protein. The table has roughly 570,000 distinct CDR3 sequences, roughly 9.5% seen once. The record originates from a study of identical twins. Study observations and caveats: Cross-sectional statistical analysis, not tracking of the same donors, underpinned the conclusions. Fewer insertions marked abundant cord blood beta clonotypes; young adult naive trended weakly, memory not at all.

Another study also made use of these data, one on yellow fever vaccine responses in identical twins.

The sequence was obtained from a woman under 30 in good health. This chain uses TRBV20-1 with TRBJ2-7; 10 bases line up with TRBD2. Sequencing was done on a sample of PBMCs. The chain's CDR3 is CSARDNEKRGGHDEQYF. CDR3 sequence (DNA): TGCAGTGCTAGAGATAATGAGAAGCGGGGGGGCCACGACGAGCAGTACTTC.